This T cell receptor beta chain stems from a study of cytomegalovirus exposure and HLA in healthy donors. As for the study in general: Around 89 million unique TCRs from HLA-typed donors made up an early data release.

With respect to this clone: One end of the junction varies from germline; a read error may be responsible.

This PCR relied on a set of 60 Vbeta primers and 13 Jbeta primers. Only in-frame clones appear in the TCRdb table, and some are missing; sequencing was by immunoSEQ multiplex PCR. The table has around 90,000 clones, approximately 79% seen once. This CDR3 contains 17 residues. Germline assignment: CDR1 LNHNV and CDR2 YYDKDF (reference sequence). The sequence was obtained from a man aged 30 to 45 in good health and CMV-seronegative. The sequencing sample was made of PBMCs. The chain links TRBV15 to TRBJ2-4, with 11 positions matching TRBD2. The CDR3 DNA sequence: TGTGCCACCAGCAGGTCGGGACTAGCGGTAGCCATAAACATTCAGTACTTC. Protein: CATSRSGLAVAINIQYF.